Below are 23 T cell receptor beta chains sequenced from a single sample in a study of blood T cell repertoires in COVID-19. Clones were read by immunoSEQ multiplex PCR, and TCRdb kept only the in-frame ones, dropping some. The table includes about 180,000 clones, over 65% detected once. The sample taken for sequencing was peripheral blood. The receptors were sampled from a person between 65 and 79 years old with COVID-19, enrolled during active disease.

The rearrangement joins TRBV6-5 to TRBJ1-2; D not resolved. CDR1 and CDR2 from the germline V gene are MNHEY and SVGAGI. Between the trimmed V and J ends, which lost 0 bases and 4 bases, there was a span of 6 bases. The CDR3 sequence is 13 residues long. CDR3 amino acids: CASSYSTVYGYTF. CDR3 DNA sequence: TGTGCCAGCAGTTACTCTACAGTCTATGGCTACACCTTC.

The chain employs TRBV6-2 or TRBV6-3 and TRBJ2-1, with 8 positions matching TRBD2. This CDR3 comprises 14 residues. The V gene's germline CDR1 is MNHEY and CDR2 SVGEGT. V lost 4 bases, J lost 9 bases, and 8 bases stayed unmatched. CDR3 sequence (DNA): TGTGCCAGCAGTTTAGCGGGATCGCTAGGTGAGCAGTTCTTC. This sequence encodes CASSLAGSLGEQFF.

As for this clone: This same CDR3 is encoded by further DNA sequences in the sample. The genes are TRBV7-9 and TRBJ2-7, with a tentative D call TRBD1 (6 bases). The V end lost 0 bases, the J end lost 2 bases, and 8 bases lay between the germline ends. This CDR3 comprises 14 residues. CDR1 is SEHNR and CDR2 is FQNEAQ in the germline V gene (reference sequence). CDR3 DNA: TGTGCCAGCAGCTTAGCTGGGGGCCCCTACGAGCAGTACTTC. Translation gives CASSLAGGPYEQYF.

This sequence joins TRBV5-1 and TRBJ2-6; 10 bases align to TRBD1. In germline, CDR1 is SGHRS, CDR2 YFSETQ. The CDR3 loop spans 17 amino acids. J was trimmed by 0 bases and V by 4 bases; bases with no gene match: 4. The CDR3 spells CASSPTGGASGANVLTF. The DNA of the CDR3 is TGCGCCAGCAGCCCGACAGGGGGCGCCTCTGGGGCCAACGTCCTGACTTTC.

V is TRBV5-6 and J is TRBJ1-4; 7 bases are a match to TRBD1. This CDR3 is 16 amino acids long. The trim removed 6 bases at V and 5 bases at J, leaving 13 bases unmatched. The germline V gene encodes CDR1 SGHDT and CDR2 YYEEEE. CDR3 residues: CASTWGADRTNEKLFF. In nucleotides, the CDR3 is TGTGCCAGCACCTGGGGGGCGGACAGGACGAATGAAAAACTGTTTTTT. The entire variable domain, with the rest obtained from reference TRBV5-6 and TRBJ1-4, is as follows: DAGVTQSPTHLIKTRGQQVTLRCSPKSGHDTVSWYQQALGQGPQFIFQYYEEEERQRGNFPDRFSGHQFPNYSSELNVNALLLGDSALYLCASTWGADRTNEKLFFGSGTQLSVL.

This chain uses TRBV3-1 (or the pseudogene TRBV3-2) with TRBJ2-5; TRBD2 matches 9 bases. V shed 6 bases and J 3 bases; nucleotides not matched to a gene: 20. This CDR3 is built from 19 residues. Germline V CDR1 and CDR2: LGHDT, YNNKEL (reference sequence). The CDR3 region has the DNA TGTGCCAGCAGTGACCCAGCCGCCCCATCACTAGCGGGCAAAGAGACCCAGTACTTC. This sequence encodes CASSDPAAPSLAGKETQYF.

The rearrangement links TRBV29-1 to TRBJ1-5; D possibly corresponds to TRBD1 (6 bases). Trimming removed 4 bases from V and 4 bases from J, with 14 bases in between. Germline V gene data show CDR1 as SQVTM and CDR2 as ANQGSEA. The CDR3 length is 14 residues. The CDR3 sequence: CSVARGGANQPQHF. The CDR3 DNA sequence: TGCAGCGTTGCTAGGGGGGGTGCAAATCAGCCCCAGCATTTT.

This chain connects TRBV4-3 to TRBJ1-3; D ambiguous. This CDR3 spans 15 amino acids. The V end lost 0 bases, the J end lost 0 bases, and 6 bases lay between the germline ends. In germline, CDR1 is LGHNA, CDR2 YSLEER. The CDR3: CASSQESRSGNTIYF. As DNA, the CDR3 is TGCGCCAGCAGCCAAGAGAGCCGCTCTGGAAACACCATATATTTT.

The chain links TRBV11-2 to TRBJ2-1, with 9 nucleotides matching TRBD1. CDR1 and CDR2 from the germline V gene are SGHAT and FQNNGV. This CDR3 region has 16 residues. V was clipped by 2 bases and J by 5 bases; unmatched bases: 7. CDR3 protein: CASSLYRDRVDNEQFF. CDR3 DNA: TGTGCCAGCAGCTTATACCGGGACAGGGTGGACAATGAGCAGTTCTTC.

The genes are TRBV29-1 and TRBJ1-2; D not certain. V lost 2 bases and J 4 bases, leaving 14 bases between the germline ends. Germline V CDR1 and CDR2: SQVTM, ANQGSEA. CDR3 length equals 14 residues. CDR3 protein: CSVERPSTGYGYTF. The CDR3 DNA sequence: TGCAGCGTTGAACGCCCATCAACCGGCTATGGCTACACCTTC.

The chain couples TRBV6-6 to TRBJ2-1, with D possibly matching TRBD2 (5 bases). CDR1 and CDR2 (germline): MNHNY, SVGAGI (reference sequence). The CDR3 is 15 amino acids. V lost 0 bases and J 9 bases, leaving 15 bases between the germline ends. The CDR3 DNA is TGTGCCAGCAGTTACTCGACTACTATAAGCGGTGAGCAGTTCTTC. As protein: CASSYSTTISGEQFF.

Notes on this clone: Other DNA sequences in this specimen translate into the identical CDR3. V and J are TRBV6-5 and TRBJ1-3; maybe TRBD1 (5 bases). V was trimmed by 4 bases and J by 7 bases, leaving 14 bases between them. The CDR3 spans 14 residues. CDR1 MNHEY and CDR2 SVGAGI come from the germline V gene. The CDR3 DNA sequence: TGTGCCAGCAGTTCCCGGGGGGTTGGGAACACCATATATTTT. Its translation: CASSSRGVGNTIYF.

This rearrangement joins TRBV5-1 to TRBJ2-1; TRBD1 agrees at 9 bases. The V segment lost 3 bases and the J segment 9 bases; nucleotides outside the gene matches: 4. CDR3 length: 13 residues. Germline CDR1 SGHRS, CDR2 YFSETQ. The CDR3 here is CASSWGQGGEQFF. The CDR3 region has the DNA TGCGCCAGCAGCTGGGGACAGGGCGGTGAGCAGTTCTTC.

Here the CDR3 reads CASSRQGSGNEQFF. CDR3 nucleotide sequence: TGTGCCAGTAGTAGACAGGGGAGTGGCAATGAGCAGTTCTTC. The chain joins TRBV19 to TRBJ2-1, with 8 bases lining up with TRBD1. Looked up from germline, CDR1 is LNHDA and CDR2 is SQIVND (reference sequence). J was trimmed by 6 bases and V by 4 bases; bases with no gene match: 5. The length of the CDR3 is 14 residues.

The chain couples TRBV11-1 to TRBJ1-3; D is unresolved. The length of the CDR3 is 14 residues. Trimming left V 5 bases short and J 0 bases short, with 8 bases between. The germline V gene encodes CDR1 SGHAT and CDR2 FQDESV (reference sequence). The CDR3 sequence: CASSPGFSGNTIYF. CDR3 DNA sequence: TGTGCCAGCAGCCCAGGATTCTCTGGAAACACCATATATTTT.

V and J are TRBV2 and TRBJ1-2, with 12 bases identical to TRBD1. V lost 6 bases and J lost 4; bases outside the gene matches: 12. The CDR3 spans 17 residues. From germline, CDR1 is SNHLY and CDR2 FYNNEI. CDR3 sequence: CASRPRDRGLVSYGYTF. In DNA, the CDR3 is TGTGCCAGCAGACCCCGGGACAGGGGGCTCGTGAGCTATGGCTACACCTTC.

V is TRBV14 and J is TRBJ1-6, with D possibly being TRBD1 (6 bases). CDR3 length equals 14 residues. Per the germline V gene, CDR1 is SGHDN and CDR2 is FVKESK. Trimming removed 3 bases at V and 6 bases at J, with 9 bases between. This chain's CDR3 is CASSHRTANSPLHF. The CDR3 nucleotides are TGTGCCAGCAGCCACAGGACAGCTAATTCACCCCTCCACTTT.

This rearrangement joins TRBV7-8 to TRBJ2-1; 9 bases are shared with TRBD1. The V gene's germline CDR1 is SGHVS and CDR2 FQNEAQ. V shed 5 bases and J 10 bases; nucleotides not matched to a gene: 9. This CDR3 is 14 amino acids long. The chain's CDR3 is CASSPGQGGREQFF. Here the CDR3 DNA reads TGTGCCAGCAGCCCGGGACAGGGCGGAAGGGAGCAGTTCTTC.

The chain links TRBV11-2 to TRBJ2-7; TRBD2 agrees at 9 bases. From germline, CDR1 is SGHAT and CDR2 FQNNGV. The V and J ends lost 5 bases and 5 bases, in that order; junction bases with no gene match: 13. The CDR3 has 16 residues. CDR3 residues: CASSKNGGRGSDEQYF. DNA of the CDR3: TGTGCCAGCAGCAAAAACGGCGGGAGGGGGAGCGACGAGCAGTACTTC. The full variable domain, with the rest looked up from reference TRBV11-2 and TRBJ2-7, is EAGVAQSPRYKIIEKRQSVAFWCNPISGHATLYWYQQILGQGPKLLIQFQNNGVVDDSQLPKDRFSAERLKGVDSTLKIQPAKLEDSAVYLCASSKNGGRGSDEQYFGPGTRLTVT.

The V call is TRBV4-3, the J call TRBJ2-7; 12 bases line up with TRBD2. This CDR3 region has 17 residues. The V gene's germline CDR1 is LGHNA and CDR2 YSLEER. Losses at the gene ends were 5 bases for V and 3 bases for J; bases not matched to a gene: 11. The CDR3 spells CASSAKIGLAGIYEQYF. CDR3 bases: TGCGCCAGCAGCGCTAAGATCGGACTAGCGGGAATCTACGAGCAGTACTTC.

The chain has TRBV28 and TRBJ2-3; the match to TRBD1 covers 10 bases. The CDR3 extends over 15 amino acids. Germline CDR1 reads MDHEN; CDR2 reads SYDVKM. J lost 6 bases, V lost 2 bases, and 5 bases had no gene match. The CDR3 reads CASSLVDRGRDTQYF. CDR3 coding DNA: TGTGCCAGCAGTTTAGTGGACAGGGGGAGGGATACGCAGTATTTT.

This chain uses TRBV5-1 with TRBJ2-5, with 10 bases that match TRBD1. Trimming cost V 4 bases and J 4 bases; bases outside gene matches: 16. This CDR3 has 18 amino acids. Per the germline V gene, CDR1 is SGHRS and CDR2 is YFSETQ. The CDR3 coding sequence is TGCGCCAGCAGCCCAGTCCCTTCCACGACAGGGGGCAGAGAGACCCAGTACTTC. This encodes CASSPVPSTTGGRETQYF. Full variable domain (outside the CDR3, taken from reference TRBV5-1 and TRBJ2-5): KAGVTQTPRYLIKTRGQQVTLSCSPISGHRSVSWYQQTPGQGLQFLFEYFSETQRNKGNFPGRFSGRQFSNSRSEMNVSTLELGDSALYLCASSPVPSTTGGRETQYFGPGTRLLVL.

The count of this clone is one. CDR3: CASSYGQYSNQPQHF. The CDR3 DNA reads as TGTGCCAGCAGTTATGGACAGTATAGCAATCAGCCCCAGCATTTT. This sequence joins TRBV6-5 and TRBJ1-5, with D perhaps matching TRBD1 (6 bases). Germline V gene data show CDR1 as MNHEY and CDR2 as SVGAGI. The ends were cut back, 3 bases at V and 0 bases at J, with 9 bases in the middle. The CDR3 has 15 amino acids.